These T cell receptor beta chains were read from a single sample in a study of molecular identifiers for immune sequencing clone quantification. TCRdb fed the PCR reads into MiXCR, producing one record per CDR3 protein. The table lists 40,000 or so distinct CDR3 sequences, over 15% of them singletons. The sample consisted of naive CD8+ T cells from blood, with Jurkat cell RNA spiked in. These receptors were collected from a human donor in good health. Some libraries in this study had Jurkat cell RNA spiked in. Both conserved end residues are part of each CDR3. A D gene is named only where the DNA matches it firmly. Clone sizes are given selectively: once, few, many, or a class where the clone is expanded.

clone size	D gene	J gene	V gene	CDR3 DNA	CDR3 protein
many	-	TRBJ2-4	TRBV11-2	TGTGCCAGCAGCTTTGGGCCGGATATTAAAAACATTCAGTACTTC	CASSFGPDIKNIQYF
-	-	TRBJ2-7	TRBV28	TGTGCCAGCAGTGTGACCGGTGACACGTACTACGAGCAGTACTTC	CASSVTGDTYYEQYF
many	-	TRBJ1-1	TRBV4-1	TGCGCCAGCAGCCGCGAACCGATGGGCGGGGAAAAAGCTTTCTTT	CASSREPMGGEKAFF
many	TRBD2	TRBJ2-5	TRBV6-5	TGTGCCAGCAGATCCACCCTAGCGGGAGGCGGAGAGACCCAGTACTTC	CASRSTLAGGGETQYF
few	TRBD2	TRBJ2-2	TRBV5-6	TGTGCCAGCAGCCCCTTGCGGGAGGTCCGGACCGGGGAGCTGTTTTTT	CASSPLREVRTGELFF
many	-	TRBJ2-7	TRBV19	TGTGCCAGTAGTATAGGCCACGAGCAGTACTTC	CASSIGHEQYF
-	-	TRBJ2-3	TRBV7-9	TGTGCCAGCAGCTTAGTGTTGGGGCTCTCAGATACGCAGTATTTT	CASSLVLGLSDTQYF
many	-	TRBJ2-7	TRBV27	TGTGCCAGCAGCGCCACTCCTGGGGGCTCCTACGAGCAGTACTTC	CASSATPGGSYEQYF
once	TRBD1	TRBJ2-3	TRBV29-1	TGCAGCGTTGAGTACAGGGGGCGTTCAGATACGCAGTATTTT	CSVEYRGRSDTQYF
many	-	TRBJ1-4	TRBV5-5	TGTGCCAGCAGCTTGGTTACAGAACTTAATGAAAAACTGTTTTTT	CASSLVTELNEKLFF
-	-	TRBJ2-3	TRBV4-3	TGCGCCAGCAGCAGGCGGGTAGAGTGGGGCACAGATACGCAGTATTTT	CASSRRVEWGTDTQYF
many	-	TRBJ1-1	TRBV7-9	TGTGCCAGCAGCCCGAGGACATACCCGAACACTGAAGCTTTCTTT	CASSPRTYPNTEAFF
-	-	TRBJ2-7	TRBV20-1	TGCAGTGCTGGGACTGGCACCTACGAGCAGTACTTC	CSAGTGTYEQYF
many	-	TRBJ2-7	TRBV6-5	TGTGCCAGCAGTTACGGTCTAGAAGTGTACGAGCAGTACTTC	CASSYGLEVYEQYF
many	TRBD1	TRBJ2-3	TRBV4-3	TGCGCCAGCAGCCTCGGGACAGGAGTTCAGGATACGCAGTATTTT	CASSLGTGVQDTQYF
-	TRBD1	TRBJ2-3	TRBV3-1	TGTGCCAGCAGCCAAGGGGACAGGGCTACAGATACGCAGTATTTT	CASSQGDRATDTQYF
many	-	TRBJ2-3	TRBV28	TGTGCCAGCAGTTTGCGGTGGGTCAGGGCCAGATCTCCGGATACGCAGTATTTT	CASSLRWVRARSPDTQYF
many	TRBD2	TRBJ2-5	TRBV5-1	TGCGCCAGCAGCTTGGGGACTAGCGGGAGGGCCTTGGAAGAGACCCAGTACTTC	CASSLGTSGRALEETQYF
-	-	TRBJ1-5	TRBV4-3	TGCGCCAGCAGCCAAGATCGTATGGGGGCGCTCCATCAGCCCCGGCATTTT	CASSQDRMGALHQPRHF
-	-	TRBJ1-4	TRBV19	TGTGCCAGTAGTATGAGGGACCGCCGGGAAAAACTGTTTTTT	CASSMRDRREKLFF
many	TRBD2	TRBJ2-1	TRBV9	TGTGCCAGCAGCGCCTCGGTGGCTAGCGGGAGCCTAGAGCAGTTCTTC	CASSASVASGSLEQFF
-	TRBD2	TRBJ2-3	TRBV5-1	TGCGCCAGCGGCTTGGAATGGCGGGAGTCGGCAGATACGCAGTATTTT	CASGLEWRESADTQYF
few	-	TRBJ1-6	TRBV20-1	TGCAGTGCTAGTGAAGGGTCCGTTTCACCCCTCCACTTT	CSASEGSVSPLHF
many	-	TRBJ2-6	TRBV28	TGTGCCAGCAGTCTCACAGGGTTTCAGGGCTCTGGGGCCAACGTCCTGACTTTC	CASSLTGFQGSGANVLTF
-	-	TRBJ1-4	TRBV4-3	TGCGCCAGCAGCCAAGAGGGCCCGGGGCGAGGCGAAAAACTGTTTTTT	CASSQEGPGRGEKLFF
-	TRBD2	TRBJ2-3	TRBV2	TGTGTCAGCAACCAGGAAGGACTAGCGGGCACAGATACGCAGTATTTT	CVSNQEGLAGTDTQYF
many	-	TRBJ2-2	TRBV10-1	TGCGCCAGCAGTCACGCGGATCCCGGGTCTAGACGGACCGGGGAGCTGTTTTTT	CASSHADPGSRRTGELFF
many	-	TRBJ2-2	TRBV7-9	TGTGCCAGCAGCTTAGAAGGGAACACCGGGGAGCTGTTTTTT	CASSLEGNTGELFF
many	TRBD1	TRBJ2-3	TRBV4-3	TGCGCCAGCAGCCCCGCTCTGGGACAGGGGCGGTCAGATACGCAGTATTTT	CASSPALGQGRSDTQYF
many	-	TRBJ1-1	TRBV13	TGTGCCAGCAGCCCCTTCGGACAGATGAACACTGAAGCTTTCTTT	CASSPFGQMNTEAFF
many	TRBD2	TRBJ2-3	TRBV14	TGTGCCAGCAGCCATAGACTAGCGGGGGTCACAGATACGCAGTATTTT	CASSHRLAGVTDTQYF
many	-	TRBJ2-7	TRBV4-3	TGCGCCAGCAGCCAAGTACGGTTCGACAACTACGAGCAGTACTTC	CASSQVRFDNYEQYF
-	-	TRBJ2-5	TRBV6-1	TGTGCCAGCAGTGAAAACGCCTTCCAAGAGACCCAGTACTTC	CASSENAFQETQYF